This entry lists 29 T cell receptor beta chains sequenced from one sample in a study of CXCR3-negative and CXCR3-positive naive CD8 T cells. cDNA libraries for TRB were generated by 5' RACE incorporating UMI labels. From its re-call of the 5' RACE reads, TCRdb lists each CDR3 protein once, without DNA. With around 9,800 distinct CDR3 sequences in the sample, the ten largest clones hold 1%. Sequenced material: naive CXCR3- CD8+ T cells from blood. Subset described: CD45RO-CCR7+CD27+CD95- naive CD8+ T cells lacking CXCR3 (TNR3-). All receptors derive from a human donor in good health. Some clones in this sample may be carry-over from other donors' samples.

Frequency places this clonotype as medium-sized. The chain employs TRBV20-1 and TRBJ2-2; the TCRdb D gene call, TRBD2, has no DNA to confirm it. From germline, CDR1 is DFQATT and CDR2 SNEGSKA (reference sequence). This CDR3 is built from 17 residues. This CDR3 reads CSARAPRRESSTGELFF.

The CDR3 protein is CASSRLAGGYTYEQYF. The rearrangement uses TRBV23-1 and TRBJ2-7; lacking DNA, the TRBD2 call made by TCRdb goes unchecked. TRBV23-1 is an ORF; its function is uncertain. The CDR3 runs to 16 residues.

This clonotype is called medium-sized based on its frequency. The chain recombines TRBV5-1 with TRBJ2-5. Germline CDR1 reads SGHRS; CDR2 reads YFSETQ. This CDR3 comprises 13 residues. CDR3: CASSLDLQETQYF.

Measured by frequency, this clonotype is medium-sized. This chain joins TRBV20-1 and TRBJ1-2; TCRdb designates TRBD1, a call that cannot be tested without DNA. Germline V gene sequence: CDR1 DFQATT, CDR2 SNEGSKA (reference sequence). The CDR3 covers 15 residues. The CDR3 reads CSARAGTLPQDGYTF.

This clonotype is classed as medium-sized by frequency. V and J are TRBV29-1 and TRBJ1-2. The germline V gene has CDR1 SQVTM and CDR2 ANQGSEA. This CDR3 contains 13 residues. CDR3 residues: CSVFSNLNYGYTF. The whole variable domain, filled in from reference TRBV29-1 and TRBJ1-2, reads SAVISQKPSRDICQRGTSLTIQCQVDSQVTMMFWYRQQPGQSLTLIATANQGSEATYESGFVIDKFPISRPNLTFSTLTVSNMSPEDSSIYLCSVFSNLNYGYTFGSGTRLTVV.

Judged by frequency, this clonotype is medium-sized. The V call is TRBV20-1, the J call TRBJ2-2; there is no DNA to check the TCRdb D call of TRBD1. Germline assignment: CDR1 DFQATT and CDR2 SNEGSKA (reference sequence). This CDR3 spans 13 amino acids. The chain's CDR3 is CSAWDRSTGELFF.

Judged by frequency, this clonotype is medium-sized (0.01 to 0.1%). V is TRBV28 and J is TRBJ2-7; without DNA, the TCRdb call of TRBD2 cannot be checked. CDR3 size: 17 residues. Germline CDR1 and CDR2: MDHEN and SYDVKM. CDR3 region: CASSSFKSTSGSYEQYF.

Its frequency marks this clonotype as medium-sized. The rearrangement joins TRBV29-1 to TRBJ1-2; without DNA, the TCRdb call of TRBD1 cannot be checked. CDR1 SQVTM and CDR2 ANQGSEA come from the germline V gene. CDR3 length: 15 amino acids. CDR3: CSVELSGVAVYGYTF.

The rearrangement uses TRBV29-1 and TRBJ2-3; TCRdb's D call of TRBD2 is untestable without DNA. Germline-derived CDR1 and CDR2 are SQVTM and ANQGSEA. The CDR3 has 14 amino acids. This CDR3 reads CSVLGLESTDTQYF.

The chain carries TRBV19 and TRBJ1-5; TCRdb lists TRBD1, though no DNA is available to test this call. CDR1 is LNHDA and CDR2 is SQIVND in the germline V gene (reference sequence). The CDR3 contains 15 residues. The CDR3 region is CASTPPGYGNQPQHF.

This chain links TRBV20-1 with TRBJ2-4; with no DNA, the TCRdb D assignment of TRBD1 cannot be verified. Germline V gene data show CDR1 as DFQATT and CDR2 as SNEGSKA (reference sequence). The CDR3 is 15 residues long. CDR3 sequence: CSARGSPGSKNIQYF.

This clonotype shows up as medium-sized (0.01 to 0.1%) by frequency. This CDR3 reads CASSLGTAVYGYTF. The chain uses TRBV4-1 and TRBJ1-2. Germline assignment: CDR1 MGHRA and CDR2 YSYEKL. The CDR3 is made up of 14 amino acids.

The chain couples TRBV7-9 to TRBJ2-7; TCRdb outputs TRBD1, but without DNA this stays unchecked. Per germline, CDR1 SEHNR and CDR2 FQNEAQ (reference sequence). CDR3 size: 11 residues. CDR3 loop: CASSRQYEQYF.

This clonotype is called medium-sized based on its frequency. The chain combines TRBV27 with TRBJ2-5; TCRdb picks TRBD1, but there is no DNA to check that call. This CDR3 comprises 14 residues. Germline loops: CDR1 MNHEY, CDR2 SMNVEV (reference sequence). CDR3 protein: CASSWTGTQETQYF.

This clonotype is called medium-sized based on its frequency. This sequence joins TRBV27 and TRBJ1-1. The CDR3 spans 14 residues. Germline CDR1 and CDR2: MNHEY and SMNVEV (reference sequence). The CDR3 spells CASSFNSVNTEAFF.

The chain uses TRBV10-3 and TRBJ1-1; TCRdb's assignment of TRBD1 cannot be checked, as there is no DNA. From germline, CDR1 is ENHRY and CDR2 SYGVKD. There are 13 residues in the CDR3. CDR3 in amino acids: CAISTGKNTEAFF.

V usage is TRBV20-1 and J usage is TRBJ1-1; TCRdb reports TRBD1, a call that lacks DNA to check it against. This CDR3 contains 15 residues. The germline V gene encodes CDR1 DFQATT and CDR2 SNEGSKA (reference sequence). This chain's CDR3 is CSARALGQLNTEAFF.

This sequence joins TRBV7-3 and TRBJ1-6; the D call of TRBD1 rests on TCRdb alone, since no DNA is present to check it. Germline CDR1 is SGHTA and CDR2 is FQGTGA. This CDR3 has 14 amino acids. The CDR3 region is CASSYGTGNSPLHF. Using reference TRBV7-3 and TRBJ1-6 for the parts outside the CDR3, the full variable domain is GAGVSQTPSNKVTEKGKYVELRCDPISGHTALYWYRQSLGQGPEFLIYFQGTGAADDSGLPNDRFFAVRPEGSVSTLKIQRTERGDSAVYLCASSYGTGNSPLHFGNGTRLTVT.

The V call is TRBV3-1, the J call TRBJ2-3; TCRdb names TRBD2, which stays unverified in the absence of DNA. CDR1 and CDR2 (germline): LGHDT, YNNKEL (reference sequence). This CDR3 spans 15 amino acids. The CDR3: CASSQEGTSGETQYF.

Its frequency marks this clonotype as medium-sized. The chain recombines TRBV21-1 with TRBJ2-1; the TCRdb D gene call, TRBD2, has no DNA to confirm it. TRBV21-1 is assigned pseudogene status. The CDR3 spans 16 residues. CDR3 sequence: CASSKGDLAGCHEQFF.

This chain joins TRBV2 and TRBJ1-5; TCRdb selects TRBD1, and the lack of DNA leaves this call unchecked. The CDR3 totals 15 residues. The germline gives CDR1 SNHLY, CDR2 FYNNEI. CDR3: CASTEADRANQPQHF.

This clonotype shows up as medium-sized by frequency. The chain couples TRBV19 to TRBJ2-1. In germline, CDR1 is LNHDA, CDR2 SQIVND (reference sequence). This CDR3 is built from 14 residues. The CDR3 spells CASSIRDSYNEQFF.

The chain employs TRBV11-1 and TRBJ2-7; TCRdb designates TRBD1, a call that cannot be tested without DNA. The length of the CDR3 is 15 residues. The germline V gene encodes CDR1 SGHAT and CDR2 FQDESV (reference sequence). The CDR3 is CASSSPGQGGYEQYF.

This clonotype is deemed medium-sized by its frequency. This chain links TRBV28 with TRBJ2-1. This CDR3 comprises 16 residues. Germline CDR1 and CDR2: MDHEN and SYDVKM. The CDR3 spells CASSSQREPSYNEQFF.

CDR3 amino acids: CSVDPGLADEQFF. V is TRBV29-1 and J is TRBJ2-1; TCRdb picks TRBD2, but there is no DNA to check that call. Per germline, CDR1 SQVTM and CDR2 ANQGSEA. This CDR3 region has 13 residues.

Measured by frequency, this clonotype is medium-sized. The chain combines TRBV20-1 with TRBJ2-5. CDR1 and CDR2 from the germline V gene are DFQATT and SNEGSKA (reference sequence). There are 13 residues in the CDR3. CDR3 sequence reads: CSTHEALQETQYF.

Frequency places this clonotype as medium-sized. This chain uses TRBV6-1 with TRBJ2-1; TCRdb picks TRBD2, but there is no DNA to check that call. This CDR3 has 16 amino acids. Germline V gene lookup returns CDR1 MNHNS and CDR2 SASEGT. The CDR3 loop is CASSEAFSGRGHEQFF.

The V call is TRBV11-2, the J call TRBJ2-7; without DNA, the TCRdb call of TRBD1 cannot be checked. In germline, CDR1 is SGHAT, CDR2 FQNNGV. CDR3 length: 15 amino acids. CDR3 protein: CASSRGDRWAYEQYF.

The chain links TRBV9 to TRBJ1-2; lacking DNA, the TRBD1 call made by TCRdb goes unchecked. Germline V CDR1 and CDR2: SGDLS, YYNGEE. This CDR3 is 12 amino acids long. CDR3: CASTGGDYGYTF.